The entry below gives a single TCR beta chain sequence along with its context. These data are taken from a study of T cell responses to AZD1222 COVID-19 vaccine. V gave up 7 bases and J gave up 10 bases, with 25 bases separating them. The germline CDR1 and CDR2 sequences are SQVTM and ANQGSEA. The CDR3 is made up of 14 amino acids. Produced via immunoSEQ multiplex PCR; TCRdb's table is partial and in-frame only. The sample records 150,000 to 160,000 clones, more than 75% being singletons. The sequenced sample was peripheral blood, obtained 28 days after the second AZD1222 dose. The chain recombines TRBV29-1 with TRBJ1-1, with D tentatively TRBD1 (5 bases). This receptor was obtained from an adult who received the AZD1222 COVID-19 vaccine. Written as DNA, the CDR3 is TGCAGCGCTCGCCGGGGACGGGGAGACCTCGTAGCTTTCTTT. The encoded protein is CSARRGRGDLVAFF.